This T cell receptor beta chain was profiled in a study of cytomegalovirus exposure and HLA in healthy donors. V was clipped by 7 bases and J by 4 bases, with 11 bases between them. This CDR3 has 13 amino acids. CDR1 MNHEY and CDR2 SVGAGI come from the germline V gene. Primers: 60 Vbeta forward and 13 Jbeta reverse. The repertoire was sequenced with immunoSEQ multiplex PCR; TCRdb's copy has only in-frame clones and lacks some. This sample has over 150,000 clones, with 77% found just once. The source of this sequence is a woman between 40 and 50 years old in good health and CMV-seropositive. Sequencing was done on a sample of PBMCs. The chain is built from TRBV6-5 and TRBJ1-5, with D tentatively TRBD1 (5 bases). This CDR3 is CASTQGGNQPQHF. The CDR3 bases are TGTGCCAGCACCCAGGGAGGGAATCAGCCCCAGCATTTT.